The present T cell receptor beta chain was sequenced within a study of T cell responses to AZD1222 COVID-19 vaccine. Broader study findings: Spike-specific TCR breadth and depth both grew after two AZD1222 doses. At baseline, seropositivity was found in only 5 to 7 AZD1222 recipients.

Sequenced by immunoSEQ multiplex PCR; TCRdb stores in-frame clones only, minus some. Of around 200,000 clones in the sample, more than 75% were seen once. Germline-derived CDR1 and CDR2 are KGHSH and LQKENI. The CDR3 extends over 15 amino acids. Trimming took 1 base from V and 0 from J, leaving 6 bases between them. A remark on this clone: Its antigen is still unknown.

This TCR came from an adult who received the AZD1222 COVID-19 vaccine. J is TRBJ1-4 and V is TRBV18; D unresolved. This sample comprised peripheral blood, obtained 28 days after the second AZD1222 dose. The CDR3 sequence: CASSPLGSTNEKLFF. The DNA for the CDR3 is TGTGCCAGCTCACCACTCGGGTCAACTAATGAAAAACTGTTTTTT.